This TCR beta chain was identified in a study of control samples from healthy donors and cancer patients. Only in-frame clones appear in the TCRdb table, and some are missing; sequencing was by immunoSEQ multiplex PCR. The table records about 160,000 clones, approximately 94% of them present only once. This clone was recorded only once. The germline gives CDR1 GTSNPN, CDR2 SVGIG (reference sequence). The CDR3 runs to 13 residues. The V end was cut by 1 base, the J end by 5 bases, with 9 bases between. Sequencing was carried out using blood. The chain links TRBV30 to TRBJ1-5; D remains ambiguous. The clonotype was recovered from a woman between 40 and 50 years old in good health. CDR3 sequence reads: CAWSGSRDQPQHF. The CDR3 DNA follows: TGTGCCTGGAGTGGGTCGAGGGATCAGCCCCAGCATTTT. Full variable domain (rest looked up from reference TRBV30 and TRBJ1-5): SQTIHQWPATLVQPVGSPLSLECTVEGTSNPNLYWYRQAAGRGLQLLFYSVGIGQISSEVPQNLSASRPQDRQFILSSKKLLLSDSGFYLCAWSGSRDQPQHFGDGTRLSIL.